Below, 15 T cell receptor beta chains from the same sample are listed, as sequenced in a study of T cell responses to AZD1222 COVID-19 vaccine. The repertoire was sequenced with immunoSEQ multiplex PCR; TCRdb's copy has only in-frame clones and lacks some. The data contain roughly 150,000 clones, 90% of them singletons. This material consisted of peripheral blood, taken on day 0 of AZD1222 vaccination. The receptors derive from an adult in good health.

This clone was observed a single time. CDR3 in DNA: TGCGCCAGCAGCCAAGACCCCCCACCCTTGGTTGAAGCTTTCTTT. Residues: CASSQDPPPLVEAFF. This chain uses TRBV4-1 with TRBJ1-1; D unclear. V lost 0 bases and J 7 bases, leaving 15 bases between the germline ends. Germline-derived CDR1 and CDR2 are MGHRA and YSYEKL. This CDR3 has 15 amino acids.

The chain recombines TRBV7-2 with TRBJ1-3, with a tentative D call TRBD1 (6 bases). Trimming stripped 2 bases from V and 7 bases from J, with 9 bases between. Germline assignment: CDR1 SGHTA and CDR2 FQGNSA. The CDR3 runs 13 residues. The CDR3 reads CASSLKGGNTIYF. The CDR3 DNA sequence: TGTGCCAGCAGCTTAAAAGGGGGGAACACCATATATTTT.

V usage is TRBV5-1 and J usage is TRBJ1-5; the D is unclear. CDR1 and CDR2 (germline): SGHRS, YFSETQ. V lost 4 bases and J 0 bases, leaving 14 bases between the germline ends. This CDR3 contains 16 residues. The CDR3 coding sequence is TGCGCCAGCAGCCCTGGTTCTGAGAATAGCAATCAGCCCCAGCATTTT. Its protein product is CASSPGSENSNQPQHF.

The rearrangement links TRBV7-9 to TRBJ1-2; no firm D call. This CDR3 has 14 amino acids. Trimming cost V 2 bases and J 6 bases, with 13 bases left between them. Germline CDR1 SEHNR, CDR2 FQNEAQ (reference sequence). This CDR3 reads CASSLWGGQDGYTF. The CDR3 nucleotides read TGTGCCAGCAGCTTATGGGGTGGGCAGGATGGCTACACCTTC.

With regard to this clone: Germline is not matched at one junction end, which may reflect a read error. This chain connects TRBV24-1 to TRBJ2-1; D remains unclear. Germline assignment: CDR1 KGHDR and CDR2 SFDVKD. This CDR3 contains 12 residues. The CDR3: CATSDPKEEPFF. CDR3 in DNA: TGTGCCACCAGTGACCCCAAAGAGGAGCCGTTCTTC.

The chain couples TRBV27 to TRBJ2-1, with 12 bases identical to TRBD2. Unmatched junction bases numbered 8, after V lost 5 bases and J lost 9 bases. The V gene's germline CDR1 is MNHEY and CDR2 SMNVEV (reference sequence). The length of the CDR3 is 15 residues. CDR3 DNA: TGTGCCAGCAGTCACCCTAGCGGGAGGGCCGTTGAGCAGTTCTTC. It yields the protein CASSHPSGRAVEQFF.

J is TRBJ2-1 and V is TRBV7-3; TRBD2 matches 10 bases. The CDR3 length is 14 residues. Germline V CDR1 and CDR2: SGHTA, FQGTGA. Trimming removed 4 bases from V and 8 bases from J; junction bases left unmatched: 5. The CDR3 reads CASSSSGSKDEQFF. For the CDR3, the DNA is TGTGCCAGCAGCTCTAGCGGGAGTAAAGATGAGCAGTTCTTC.

V is TRBV2 and J is TRBJ2-1; a possible D gene is TRBD2 (5 bases). Germline V gives CDR1 SNHLY, CDR2 FYNNEI. The CDR3 has 14 amino acids. V lost 7 bases, J lost 8 bases, and 18 bases lay in between. The chain's CDR3 is CASTLQDTRYEQFF. CDR3 DNA: TGTGCCAGCACTCTCCAGGATACTAGATATGAGCAGTTCTTC. The full variable domain, in which reference TRBV2 and TRBJ2-1 provide the parts outside the CDR3, is EPEVTQTPSHQVTQMGQEVILRCVPISNHLYFYWYRQILGQKVEFLVSFYNNEISEKSEIFDDQFSVERPDGSNFTLKIRSTKLEDSAMYFCASTLQDTRYEQFFGPGTRLTVL.

This clone was observed once. This chain connects TRBV5-5 to TRBJ1-2; D is undetermined. This CDR3 is 14 amino acids long. Deletions cut 4 bases from V and 2 bases from J, with 12 bases between. Per germline, CDR1 SGHKS and CDR2 YYEKEE (reference sequence). CDR3 DNA sequence: TGTGCCAGCAGCCGGTTCATGGACAACTATGGCTACACCTTC. This codes for CASSRFMDNYGYTF.

The rearrangement joins TRBV7-8 to TRBJ1-2; D is unclear. Germline CDR1 is SGHVS and CDR2 is FQNEAQ. The CDR3 extends over 13 amino acids. V was pared by 5 bases and J by 9 bases, with 16 bases between. The CDR3 DNA is TGTGCCAGCAGCATGGTACCCCTTGGGCGCTACACCTTC. Translating it yields CASSMVPLGRYTF.

This clone appeared once. The chain combines TRBV28 with TRBJ1-5, with 7 bases lining up with TRBD1. This CDR3 has 19 amino acids. V gave up 4 bases and J gave up 0 bases; unmatched junction bases: 15. CDR1 and CDR2 from the germline V gene are MDHEN and SYDVKM. The CDR3 DNA reads TGTGCCAGCAGTTCCTTTTGGACAGGAGGACTCAATAGCAATCAGCCCCAGCATTTT. Translation: CASSSFWTGGLNSNQPQHF.

The DNA of the CDR3 is TGTGCCAGCAGCTTAGGATTCACAGGGCAAGCTAACTATGGCTACACCTTC. Translation: CASSLGFTGQANYGYTF. This chain uses TRBV7-9 with TRBJ1-2, with D maybe TRBD1 (6 bases). V was clipped by 1 base and J by 0 bases, with 15 bases between them. Germline values: CDR1 SEHNR, CDR2 FQNEAQ (reference sequence). The CDR3 runs to 17 residues.

The V gene is TRBV7-8, the J gene TRBJ2-1, with unresolved D. The length of the CDR3 is 15 residues. V was clipped by 2 bases and J by 5 bases, with 13 bases between them. The germline CDR1 and CDR2 sequences are SGHVS and FQNEAQ. Here the CDR3 reads CASSLITLDHNEQFF. In nucleotides, the CDR3 is TGTGCCAGCAGCTTAATTACCCTCGATCACAATGAGCAGTTCTTC.

The V call is TRBV2, the J call TRBJ2-2; TRBD1 agrees at 10 bases. The germline V gene encodes CDR1 SNHLY and CDR2 FYNNEI. The CDR3 contains 17 residues. V lost 0 bases, J lost 6 bases, and 7 bases stayed unmatched. CDR3 region: CASSEATGTGVAGELFF. The CDR3 region has the DNA TGTGCCAGCAGTGAAGCAACCGGGACAGGGGTAGCCGGGGAGCTGTTTTTT.

The J gene is TRBJ2-1, the V gene TRBV28; TRBD2 aligns across 14 bases. Germline trimming cut 6 bases from V and 9 bases from J; bases unmatched to any gene: 7. From germline, CDR1 is MDHEN and CDR2 SYDVKM. The CDR3 runs to 15 residues. The CDR3 here is CASSQGLAGVSEQFF. The CDR3 DNA is TGTGCCAGCAGCCAGGGACTAGCGGGAGTCAGTGAGCAGTTCTTC.